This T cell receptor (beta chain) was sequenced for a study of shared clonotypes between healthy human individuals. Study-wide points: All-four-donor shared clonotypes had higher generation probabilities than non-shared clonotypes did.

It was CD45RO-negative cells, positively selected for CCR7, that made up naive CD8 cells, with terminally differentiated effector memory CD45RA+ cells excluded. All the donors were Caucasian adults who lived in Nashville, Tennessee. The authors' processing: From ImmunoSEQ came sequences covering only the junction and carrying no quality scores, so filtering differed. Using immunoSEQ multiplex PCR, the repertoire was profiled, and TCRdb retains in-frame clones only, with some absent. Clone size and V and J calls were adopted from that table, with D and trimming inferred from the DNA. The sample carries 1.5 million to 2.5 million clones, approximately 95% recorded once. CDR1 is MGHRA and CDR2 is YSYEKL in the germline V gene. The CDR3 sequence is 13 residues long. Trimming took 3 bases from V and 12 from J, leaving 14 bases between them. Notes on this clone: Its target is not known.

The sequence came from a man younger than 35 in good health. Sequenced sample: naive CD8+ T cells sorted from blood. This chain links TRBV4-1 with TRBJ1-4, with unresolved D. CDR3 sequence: CASSHASFGELFF. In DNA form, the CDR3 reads TGCGCCAGCAGCCACGCCTCTTTTGGCGAACTGTTTTTT.